This T cell receptor beta chain was profiled in a study of CD8 T cells in Susac syndrome. Study results and caveats: Clonal expansion of CD8+ cells in Susac peaked in TEMRA cells (and in active patients).

About this clonotype: Its specificity is not known.

Sequencing of TCR beta was performed on blood CD8+ T cells and on blood CD4+ T cells. Fulfillment of recently defined diagnostic criteria for definite or probable disease was shown by the patients with Susac syndrome. Reverse transcription of about 0.5 to 1 ug RNA was carried out with random hexamers. Multiplex immunoSEQ PCR targeted 54 Vbeta and 13 Jbeta TCR beta segments. TCRdb used MiXCR to reprocess the immunoSEQ multiplex PCR reads, holding one entry per CDR3 protein. The table lists roughly 76,000 distinct CDR3 sequences, approximately 93% of them singletons. The CDR3 sequence is 14 residues long. Germline V gene sequence: CDR1 SGHRS, CDR2 YFSETQ. Deletions cut 4 bases from V and 0 bases from J, with 8 bases between.

This sequence joins TRBV5-1 and TRBJ2-1, with D unclear. The sequence was collected from a human donor with Susac syndrome. The sequenced sample consisted of CD8+ T cells from PBMCs. CDR3: CASSAMSSYNEQFF. CDR3 DNA sequence: TGCGCCAGCAGCGCAATGAGCTCCTACAATGAGCAGTTCTTC.